This TCR beta chain was captured in a study of T cells in localized non-small cell lung cancer. V trimming: 2 bases; J trimming: 1 base; junction bases outside the gene matches: 18. Germline values: CDR1 SGHKS, CDR2 YYEKEE (reference sequence). This CDR3 spans 20 amino acids. The data were produced by immunoSEQ multiplex PCR, yet TCRdb's version contains in-frame clones alone and is incomplete. The sample holds 50,000 to 70,000 clones, roughly 79% seen once. This chain joins TRBV5-5 and TRBJ2-1, with TRBD2 matching over 7 bases. Sequenced here: PBMCs, sampled before any cancer treatment. The TCR originated in a man aged 40 to 75 with stage II lung adenocarcinoma. Here the CDR3 DNA reads TGTGCCAGCAGCTTAGGAGACATAGCGGGCCGATTGAATTCCTACAATGAGCAGTTCTTC. This gives the protein CASSLGDIAGRLNSYNEQFF.